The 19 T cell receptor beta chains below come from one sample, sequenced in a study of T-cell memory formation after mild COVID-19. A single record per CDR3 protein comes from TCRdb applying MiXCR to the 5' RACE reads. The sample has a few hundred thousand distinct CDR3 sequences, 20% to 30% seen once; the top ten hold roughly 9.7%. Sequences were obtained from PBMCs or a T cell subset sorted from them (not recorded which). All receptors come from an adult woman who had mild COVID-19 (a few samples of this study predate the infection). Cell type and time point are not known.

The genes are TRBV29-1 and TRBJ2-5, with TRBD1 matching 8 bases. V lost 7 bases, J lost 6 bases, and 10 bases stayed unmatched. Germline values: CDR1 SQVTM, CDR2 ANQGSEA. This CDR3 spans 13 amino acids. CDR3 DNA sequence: TGCAGCGGCGGACCGGGACAGGCGAAGACCCAGTACTTC. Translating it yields CSGGPGQAKTQYF.

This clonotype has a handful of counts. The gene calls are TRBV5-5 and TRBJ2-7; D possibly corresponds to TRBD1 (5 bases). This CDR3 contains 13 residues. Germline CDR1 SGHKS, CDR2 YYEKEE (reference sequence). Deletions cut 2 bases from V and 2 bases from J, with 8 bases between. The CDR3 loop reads CASSFPRAYEQYF. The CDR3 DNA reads TGTGCCAGCAGCTTTCCCAGGGCCTACGAGCAGTACTTC.

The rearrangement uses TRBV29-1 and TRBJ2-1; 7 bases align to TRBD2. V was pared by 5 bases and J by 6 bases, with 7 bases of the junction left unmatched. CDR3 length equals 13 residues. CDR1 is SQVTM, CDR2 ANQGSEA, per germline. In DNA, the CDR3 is TGCAGCGTTACTGATTGGACTAGCAATGAGCAGTTCTTC. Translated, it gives CSVTDWTSNEQFF.

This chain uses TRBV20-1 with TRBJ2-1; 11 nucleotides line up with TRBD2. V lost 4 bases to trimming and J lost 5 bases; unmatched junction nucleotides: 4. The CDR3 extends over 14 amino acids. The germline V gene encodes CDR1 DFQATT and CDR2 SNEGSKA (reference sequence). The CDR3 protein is CSANSGRAHNEQFF. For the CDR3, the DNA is TGCAGTGCTAATAGCGGGAGGGCCCACAATGAGCAGTTCTTC.

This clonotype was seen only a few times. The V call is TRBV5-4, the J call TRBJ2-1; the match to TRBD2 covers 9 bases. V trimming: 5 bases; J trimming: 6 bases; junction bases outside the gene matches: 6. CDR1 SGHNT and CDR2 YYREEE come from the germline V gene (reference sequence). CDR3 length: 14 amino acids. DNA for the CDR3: TGTGCCAGCAGTTCGGCTAGCGGGACCAATGAGCAGTTCTTC. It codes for CASSSASGTNEQFF.

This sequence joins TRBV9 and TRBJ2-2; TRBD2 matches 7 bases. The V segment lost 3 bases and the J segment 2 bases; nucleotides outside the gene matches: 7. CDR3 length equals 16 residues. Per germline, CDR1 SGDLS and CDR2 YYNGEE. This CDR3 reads CASSARGGVNTGELFF. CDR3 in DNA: TGTGCCAGCAGCGCGCGGGGAGGGGTCAACACCGGGGAGCTGTTTTTT.

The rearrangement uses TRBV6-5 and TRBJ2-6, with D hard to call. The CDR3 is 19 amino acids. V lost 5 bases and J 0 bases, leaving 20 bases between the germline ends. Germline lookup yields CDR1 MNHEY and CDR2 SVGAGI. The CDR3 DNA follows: TGTGCCAGCAGTCCCCGTGGCAGTGAGAGTCGCTCTGGGGCCAACGTCCTGACTTTC. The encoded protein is CASSPRGSESRSGANVLTF.

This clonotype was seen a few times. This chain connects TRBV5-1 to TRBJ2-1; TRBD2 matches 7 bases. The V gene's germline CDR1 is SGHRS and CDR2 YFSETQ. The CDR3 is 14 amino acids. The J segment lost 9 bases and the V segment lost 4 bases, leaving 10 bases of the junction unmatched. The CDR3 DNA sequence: TGCGCCAGCAGCGCGGACTCGACTAGCAGTGAGCAGTTCTTC. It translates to CASSADSTSSEQFF.

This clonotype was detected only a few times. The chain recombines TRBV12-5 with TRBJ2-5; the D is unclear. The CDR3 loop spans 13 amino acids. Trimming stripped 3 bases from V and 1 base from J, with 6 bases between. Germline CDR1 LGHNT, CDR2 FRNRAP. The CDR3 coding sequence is TGTGCTAGTGGTTTAGGGTTCCAAGAGACCCAGTACTTC. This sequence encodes CASGLGFQETQYF.

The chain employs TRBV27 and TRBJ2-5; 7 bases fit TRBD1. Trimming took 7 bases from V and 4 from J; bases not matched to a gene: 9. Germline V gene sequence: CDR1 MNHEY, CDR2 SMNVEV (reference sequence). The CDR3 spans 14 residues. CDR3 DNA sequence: TGTGCCAGCAAATCGGAGACAGGGAGAGAGACCCAGTACTTC. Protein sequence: CASKSETGRETQYF.

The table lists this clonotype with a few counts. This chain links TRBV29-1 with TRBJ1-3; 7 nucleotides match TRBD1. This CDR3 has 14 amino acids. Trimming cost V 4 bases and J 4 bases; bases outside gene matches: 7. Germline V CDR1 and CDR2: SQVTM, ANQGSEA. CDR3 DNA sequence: TGCAGCGTTGCGACAGGGCCGTCCGGAAACACCATATATTTT. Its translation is CSVATGPSGNTIYF.

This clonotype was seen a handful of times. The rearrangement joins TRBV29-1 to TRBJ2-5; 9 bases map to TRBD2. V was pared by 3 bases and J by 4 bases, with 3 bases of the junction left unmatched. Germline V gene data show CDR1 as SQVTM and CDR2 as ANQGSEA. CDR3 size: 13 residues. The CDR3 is CSVEGLAGETQYF. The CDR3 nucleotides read TGCAGCGTTGAGGGACTAGCAGGAGAGACCCAGTACTTC.

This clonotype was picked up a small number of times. The CDR3 sequence: CSVGAESGANVLTF. The CDR3 nucleotides read TGCAGCGTTGGGGCGGAGTCTGGGGCCAACGTCCTGACTTTC. The chain carries TRBV29-1 and TRBJ2-6; D gene uncertain. V was shortened by 4 bases and J by 1 base, with 8 bases between the two germline ends. In germline, CDR1 is SQVTM, CDR2 ANQGSEA. This CDR3 has 14 amino acids.

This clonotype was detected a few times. CDR3: CASRPGGTSTDTQYF. CDR3 bases: TGTGCCAGCAGGCCCGGTGGAACTAGCACAGATACGCAGTATTTT. V gene TRBV3-1 combines with J gene TRBJ2-3, with D unresolved. Trimming removed 6 bases from V and 0 bases from J, with 13 bases in between. CDR3 length: 15 residues. Germline assignment: CDR1 LGHDT and CDR2 YNNKEL (reference sequence).

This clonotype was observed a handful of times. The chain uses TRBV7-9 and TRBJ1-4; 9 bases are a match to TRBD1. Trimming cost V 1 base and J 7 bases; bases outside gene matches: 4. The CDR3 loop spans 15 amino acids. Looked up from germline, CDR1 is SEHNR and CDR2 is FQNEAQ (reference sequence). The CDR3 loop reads CASSLGRDRVEKLFF. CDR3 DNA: TGTGCCAGCAGCTTAGGGCGGGACAGGGTTGAAAAACTGTTTTTT.

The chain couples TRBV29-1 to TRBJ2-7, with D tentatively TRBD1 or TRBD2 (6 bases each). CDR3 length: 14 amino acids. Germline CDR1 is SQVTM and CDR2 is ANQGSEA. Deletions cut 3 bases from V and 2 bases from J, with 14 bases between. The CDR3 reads CSVEETRGAYEQYF. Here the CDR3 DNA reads TGCAGCGTTGAGGAGACGAGGGGGGCCTACGAGCAGTACTTC.

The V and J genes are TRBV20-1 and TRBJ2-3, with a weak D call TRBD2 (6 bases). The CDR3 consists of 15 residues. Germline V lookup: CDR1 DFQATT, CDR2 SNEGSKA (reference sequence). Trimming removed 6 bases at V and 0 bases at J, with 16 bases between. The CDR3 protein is CSAVRLVASTDTQYF. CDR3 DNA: TGCAGTGCGGTCCGACTAGTGGCTAGCACAGATACGCAGTATTTT.

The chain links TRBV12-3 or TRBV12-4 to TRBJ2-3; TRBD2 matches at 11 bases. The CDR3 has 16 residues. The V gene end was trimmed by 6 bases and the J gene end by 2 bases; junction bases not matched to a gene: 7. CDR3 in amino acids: CASSPGLAEPTDTQYF. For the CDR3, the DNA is TGTGCCAGCAGCCCGGGACTAGCGGAACCCACAGATACGCAGTATTTT.

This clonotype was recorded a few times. Written as DNA, the CDR3 is TGTGCCTGGAGTCCGGGACACGGAGGGGGAGAGACCCAGTACTTC. Amino acid sequence: CAWSPGHGGGETQYF. This chain connects TRBV30 to TRBJ2-5, with D perhaps matching TRBD1 or TRBD2 (6 bases each). Germline V CDR1 and CDR2: GTSNPN, SVGIG (reference sequence). This CDR3 comprises 15 residues. The V end was cut by 2 bases, the J end by 4 bases, with 17 bases between.